The entry that follows covers one TCR beta chain sequence. The CDR3 has 17 residues. Trimming pared 1 base from V and 0 bases from J, leaving 13 bases between. Germline CDR1 is LGHNA and CDR2 is YSLEER. The entry originates in a study of identical twins. cDNA molecules carried unique molecular identifiers, and template switching added a universal primer site. TCRdb itself ran the 5' RACE reads through MiXCR, one entry per CDR3 protein. The sample lists hundreds of thousands of distinct CDR3 sequences, 8% to 9.5% occurring once. The sample also formed part of further work on yellow fever vaccine responses in identical twins.

The TCR originated in a woman between 18 and 29 years old in good health. This chain links TRBV4-3 with TRBJ2-1, with no clear D. The sample taken for sequencing was CD8+ T cells sorted from blood. The CDR3 sequence: CASSQALAENSYNEQFF. CDR3 nucleotide sequence: TGCGCCAGCAGCCAAGCACTTGCGGAAAACTCCTACAATGAGCAGTTCTTC.